Listed below are T cell receptor beta chains from one sample, sequenced in a study of Graves' ophthalmopathy and Graves' hyperthyroidism. MiXCR was run by TCRdb on the multiplex PCR reads, yielding one entry per CDR3 protein. The sample lists about 400,000 distinct CDR3 sequences, about a sixth seen once, with 1.6% in the top ten. Sequencing was performed on peripheral blood. Receptor source: a woman between 18 and 29 years old with Graves' ophthalmopathy. CDR3s include the opening cysteine and the closing phenylalanine or tryptophan. D genes are given only for firm matches. A clone size is listed for some rows: how often the clone was seen (once, few, many), or a class if it is expanded.

abundance	v_gene	j_gene	d_gene	CDR3aa	CDR3nt
once	TRBV19	TRBJ1-1	TRBD1	CASSISGTGVAEAFF	TGTGCCAGTAGTATATCCGGGACAGGGGTGGCTGAAGCTTTCTTT
many	TRBV18	TRBJ1-6	.	CASSPPGNFNSPLHF	TGTGCCAGCTCACCACCGGGTAATTTTAATTCACCCCTCCACTTT
few	TRBV6-1	TRBJ2-6	.	CASSITGTGANVLTF	TGTGCCAGCAGTATTACAGGGACTGGGGCCAACGTCCTGACTTTC
few	TRBV6-2/TRBV6-3	TRBJ1-6	.	CASSYTVYREDSPLHF	TGTGCCAGCAGTTACACGGTCTACAGGGAGGATTCACCCCTCCACTTT
.	TRBV3-1	TRBJ2-2	.	CASSQDDGITGELFF	TGTGCCAGCAGCCAAGATGACGGGATCACCGGGGAGCTGTTTTTT
many	TRBV12-3/TRBV12-4	TRBJ2-5	TRBD1	CASSSGQARQETQYF	TGTGCCAGCAGTTCGGGACAGGCGCGCCAAGAGACCCAGTACTTC
many	TRBV11-2	TRBJ2-4	.	CASSWTGGNIQYF	TGTGCCAGCAGCTGGACCGGTGGGAACATTCAGTACTTC
many	TRBV6-2/TRBV6-3	TRBJ1-6	TRBD1	CASRPGQIPTLHF	TGTGCCAGCAGGCCGGGACAGATCCCCACCCTCCACTTT
many	TRBV5-5	TRBJ2-7	.	CASSLYQGSYEQYF	TGTGCCAGCAGCTTGTATCAGGGGTCCTACGAGCAGTACTTC
many	TRBV29-1	TRBJ1-1	.	CSVETAPNTEAFF	TGCAGCGTTGAAACGGCACCGAACACTGAAGCTTTCTTT
.	TRBV30	TRBJ1-1	.	CAWSKQGTEAFF	TGTGCCTGGAGTAAACAGGGAACTGAAGCTTTCTTT
many	TRBV28	TRBJ2-5	.	CASSSLGRVVQYF	TGTGCCAGCAGTAGCCTGGGTCGAGTCGTCCAGTACTTC
few	TRBV11-2	TRBJ2-7	TRBD2	CASSLGGGAFSYEQYF	TGTGCCAGCAGCTTAGGGGGAGGGGCCTTCTCCTACGAGCAGTACTTC
.	TRBV12-3/TRBV12-4	TRBJ1-1	.	CASSPGGITEAFF	TGTGCCAGCAGCCCGGGGGGAATCACTGAAGCTTTCTTT
.	TRBV20-1	TRBJ2-7	.	CSARAWEQYF	TGCAGTGCCAGGGCTTGGGAGCAGTACTTC
many	TRBV28	TRBJ1-6	.	CASSLPADNSPLHF	TGTGCCAGCAGCCTTCCAGCCGATAATTCACCCCTCCACTTT
many	TRBV25-1	TRBJ1-1	.	CASSEHPEPGHTEAFF	TGTGCCAGCAGTGAACATCCCGAGCCAGGGCACACTGAAGCTTTCTTT
many	TRBV11-2	TRBJ2-5	.	CASSLEFSGSEDQETQYF	TGTGCCAGCAGCTTAGAATTTTCTGGCTCCGAGGACCAAGAGACCCAGTACTTC
many	TRBV27	TRBJ1-5	.	CASSPGLRNQPQHF	TGTGCCAGCAGTCCAGGGCTCCGCAATCAGCCCCAGCATTTT
many	TRBV29-1	TRBJ1-1	.	CSVEGWNTEAFF	TGCAGCGTTGAAGGTTGGAACACTGAAGCTTTCTTT
.	TRBV12-3/TRBV12-4	TRBJ2-5	.	CASTEGRQDTQYF	TGTGCCAGCACGGAAGGACGTCAAGATACCCAGTACTTC
few	TRBV11-2	TRBJ2-5	TRBD2	CASSRYSGSSIKETQYF	TGTGCCAGCAGCCGATATAGCGGGAGCAGTATTAAGGAGACCCAGTACTTC
.	TRBV2	TRBJ2-7	.	CASSATVSSYEQYF	TGTGCCAGCAGTGCTACAGTTAGCTCCTACGAGCAGTACTTC
.	TRBV6-2/TRBV6-3	TRBJ2-7	.	CASTGNPTYEQYF	TGTGCCAGTACAGGAAACCCTACCTACGAGCAGTACTTC
many	TRBV9	TRBJ2-2	TRBD1	CASSPRDRGPGELFF	TGTGCCAGCAGCCCCCGTGACAGGGGTCCCGGGGAGCTGTTTTTT
.	TRBV7-9	TRBJ1-2	.	CASSLSENGYTF	TGTGCCAGCAGCTTATCTGAGAATGGCTACACCTTC
.	TRBV19	TRBJ1-1	.	CASSLPSQQGPGGTEAFF	TGTGCCAGTAGTCTCCCCAGCCAGCAGGGGCCCGGAGGCACTGAAGCTTTCTTT
.	TRBV7-2	TRBJ1-5	TRBD1	CASSLATSGGQGYQPQHF	TGTGCCAGCAGCTTAGCCACCTCCGGCGGACAGGGCTATCAGCCCCAGCATTTT
many	TRBV6-2/TRBV6-3	TRBJ2-1	TRBD1	CASSYSPLDRAPYNEQFF	TGTGCCAGCAGTTACTCCCCACTCGACAGGGCCCCATACAATGAGCAGTTCTTC
many	TRBV6-2/TRBV6-3	TRBJ1-5	.	CASSYSKGRGSNQPQHF	TGTGCCAGCAGTTACTCCAAAGGGAGGGGCAGCAATCAGCCCCAGCATTTT
many	TRBV6-2/TRBV6-3	TRBJ1-1	.	CASSSGTRNTEAFF	TGTGCCAGCAGTTCCGGAACGAGGAACACTGAAGCTTTCTTT
.	TRBV27	TRBJ2-7	.	CASRLNRATYEQYF	TGTGCCAGCAGGCTGAACAGGGCCACCTACGAGCAGTACTTC
.	TRBV7-2	TRBJ1-2	.	CASQLRQDPFPEGYTF	TGTGCCAGCCAATTAAGACAGGACCCTTTCCCAGAGGGCTACACCTTC
many	TRBV6-2/TRBV6-3	TRBJ1-5	.	CASSYPIQGGSNQPQHF	TGTGCCAGCAGTTACCCTATACAGGGAGGGAGCAATCAGCCCCAGCATTTT
many	TRBV6-4	TRBJ2-2	TRBD1	CASRGQGITGELFF	TGTGCCAGCAGAGGACAGGGGATCACCGGGGAGCTGTTTTTT
many	TRBV11-2	TRBJ2-1	.	CASSLVGSYNEQFF	TGTGCCAGCAGCTTAGTGGGCTCCTACAATGAGCAGTTCTTC
few	TRBV7-2	TRBJ2-7	TRBD1	CASSTFTGGGYEQYF	TGTGCCAGCAGCACCTTCACAGGGGGCGGGTACGAGCAGTACTTC
few	TRBV28	TRBJ2-7	TRBD2	CASRQGLAGSVRQYF	TGTGCCAGCCGACAGGGACTAGCGGGGTCTGTTCGGCAGTACTTC
many	TRBV20-1	TRBJ2-5	.	CSANMVGGGETQYF	TGCAGTGCTAATATGGTTGGCGGTGGGGAGACCCAGTACTTC
many	TRBV3-1	TRBJ2-7	TRBD1	CASSQPRDRVYEQYF	TGTGCCAGCAGCCAACCCCGGGACAGGGTCTACGAGCAGTACTTC
many	TRBV5-1	TRBJ1-6	.	CASSLLGFSYNSPLHF	TGCGCCAGCAGCTTGTTGGGATTCTCCTATAATTCACCCCTCCACTTT
many	TRBV11-2	TRBJ2-4	.	CASSPGFIAKNIQYF	TGTGCCAGCAGCCCAGGGTTCATAGCCAAAAACATTCAGTACTTC
many	TRBV20-1	TRBJ1-1	.	CSAQAGDLGSTEAFF	TGCAGTGCCCAAGCGGGGGACTTGGGGAGCACTGAAGCTTTCTTT
many	TRBV11-2	TRBJ1-2	TRBD1	CASSSPRRGDRDGYTF	TGTGCCAGCAGCTCTCCTAGGAGGGGGGACAGGGATGGCTACACCTTC
many	TRBV19	TRBJ2-7	TRBD1	CASSASLWDRGRREQYF	TGTGCCAGTAGTGCTTCTCTATGGGACAGGGGAAGACGGGAGCAGTACTTC
many	TRBV28	TRBJ2-7	TRBD2	CASSYGPGAGRNYEQYF	TGTGCCAGCAGCTACGGCCCAGGAGCGGGAAGGAACTACGAGCAGTACTTC
few	TRBV10-3	TRBJ1-2	.	CAISDGANNYGYTF	TGTGCCATCAGTGACGGGGCAAATAATTATGGCTACACCTTC
.	TRBV18	TRBJ2-5	.	CASSPLLGEETQYF	TGTGCCAGCTCACCACTGCTGGGAGAAGAGACCCAGTACTTC
many	TRBV20-1	TRBJ2-7	TRBD1	CSASEGTGPEQYF	TGCAGTGCTAGTGAAGGGACAGGCCCCGAGCAGTACTTC
many	TRBV4-1	TRBJ2-7	TRBD1	CASSQPGQGVYEQYF	TGCGCCAGCAGCCAACCGGGACAGGGGGTCTACGAGCAGTACTTC
many	TRBV28	TRBJ2-7	.	CASSLQEEQYF	TGTGCCAGCAGTTTACAGGAGGAGCAGTACTTC
.	TRBV9	TRBJ1-1	TRBD1	CASSVADRENTEAFF	TGTGCCAGCAGCGTCGCGGACAGGGAGAACACTGAAGCTTTCTTT
.	TRBV24-1	TRBJ2-2	TRBD1	CATSDLGQGTVGELFF	TGTGCCACCAGTGATTTAGGACAGGGTACCGTCGGGGAGCTGTTTTTT
many	TRBV6-1	TRBJ2-7	TRBD1	CASSLRDRGGEQYF	TGTGCCAGCAGTCTGCGGGACAGGGGCGGCGAGCAGTACTTC
once	TRBV18	TRBJ2-7	.	CASSPRGQQISYEQYF	TGTGCCAGCTCACCACGGGGCCAACAAATATCCTACGAGCAGTACTTC